This T cell receptor beta chain was captured in a study of blood T cells in healthy people across ages. This clonotype was recorded a few times. Germline CDR1 is ENHRY and CDR2 is SYGVKD. The CDR3 is 14 amino acids. Trimming took 5 bases from V and 7 from J; bases not matched to a gene: 3. For the second PCR, which ran for 7 to 11 cycles, a sample-barcoded 5' primer and a J-beta primer mix were used. TCRdb reprocessed the 5' RACE reads via MiXCR and lists one record per CDR3 protein. The sample has roughly 1,100,000 distinct CDR3 sequences; about 23% are singletons. This sample also appeared in a second study, on T cells of mothers and their children. That source notes: Thymic selection, a shaping force on TCR recombination output, acts similarly in related and unrelated pairs. Related mother-child pairs showed slightly, non-significantly higher overlap than unrelated pairs.

The sample comprised blood. The source is a girl between 2 and 10 years old in good health. The chain couples TRBV10-3 to TRBJ2-7, with 15 bases identical to TRBD2. The CDR3 sequence: CAISPGTSGGEQYF. The CDR3 DNA follows: TGTGCCATCAGTCCCGGGACTAGCGGGGGGGAGCAGTACTTC.